One and the same sample provided the 26 T cell receptor beta chains below, sequenced in a study of shared clonotypes between healthy human individuals. Here immunoSEQ multiplex PCR was the method, and the copy in TCRdb shows in-frame clones only, minus some. The sample shows around 700,000 clones, about 78% of them seen only once. The source material was memory CD4+ T cells sorted from blood. Subset denoted: CD45RA-negative fraction. The origin of the receptors is a woman aged 30 to 39 in good health.

This chain uses TRBV11-2 with TRBJ2-7, with 11 positions matching TRBD2. This CDR3 is 15 amino acids long. V trimming: 5 bases; J trimming: 4 bases; junction bases outside the gene matches: 7. Germline CDR1 is SGHAT and CDR2 is FQNNGV. Here the CDR3 reads CASSPRLAGRYEQYF. CDR3 bases: TGTGCCAGCAGCCCCCGACTAGCGGGACGTTACGAGCAGTACTTC.

The chain links TRBV21-1 to TRBJ2-6; the table's D gene call, TRBD2, was not cross checked with the DNA. TRBV21-1 is assigned pseudogene status. This CDR3 region has 18 residues. The CDR3 coding sequence is TGTGCCAGCAGCTCGGGAGGCAAGGGAGAAGGAGGGGCCAACGTCCTGACTTTC. It is translated as CASSSGGKGEGGANVLTF.

This clone has only a few counts. The chain combines TRBV4-1 with TRBJ2-1; possibly TRBD2 for D (6 bases). V lost 1 base and J lost 6, with 10 bases in between. Germline loops: CDR1 MGHRA, CDR2 YSYEKL. This CDR3 comprises 14 residues. CDR3: CASSQVGTSNEQFF. The CDR3 DNA reads TGCGCCAGCAGCCAAGTTGGGACTTCCAATGAGCAGTTCTTC.

This clone was detected a few times. The chain combines TRBV30 with TRBJ2-7; the D gene is possibly TRBD2 (5 bases). V was clipped by 7 bases and J by 6 bases, with 19 bases between them. The CDR3 is made up of 13 amino acids. In germline, CDR1 is GTSNPN, CDR2 SVGIG (reference sequence). CDR3 DNA: TGTGCCTACCGAGGCGGGTATGATGGCGAGCAGTACTTC. Amino acid sequence: CAYRGGYDGEQYF.

Of note for this clone: The identical CDR3 is also encoded by other nucleotide sequences in the sample. This chain joins TRBV6-5 and TRBJ1-5; D is undetermined. V was shortened by 5 bases and J by 1 base, with 9 bases between the two germline ends. CDR1 is MNHEY and CDR2 is SVGAGI in the germline V gene. The CDR3 runs to 14 residues. CDR3 region: CASSPDGSNQPQHF. In nucleotides, the CDR3 is TGTGCCAGCAGTCCTGACGGGAGCAATCAGCCCCAGCATTTT.

The gene calls are TRBV7-9 and TRBJ2-2; TRBD2 agrees at 7 bases. The CDR3 has 16 amino acids. Germline trimming cut 5 bases from V and 4 bases from J; bases unmatched to any gene: 10. Germline lookup yields CDR1 SEHNR and CDR2 FQNEAQ (reference sequence). The CDR3 loop reads CASSAQGGSSTGELFF. As DNA, the CDR3 is TGTGCCAGCAGCGCCCAAGGCGGGAGTAGCACCGGGGAGCTGTTTTTT.

V and J are TRBV19 and TRBJ2-5, with TRBD2 identical over 8 bases. The CDR3 has 14 amino acids. Germline trimming cut 8 bases from V and 5 bases from J; bases unmatched to any gene: 10. Germline loops: CDR1 LNHDA, CDR2 SQIVND (reference sequence). In nucleotides, the CDR3 is TGTGCCAGTGGGAGAGCGGGAGTTACGGAGACCCAGTACTTC. Its protein is CASGRAGVTETQYF.

The V gene is TRBV10-3, the J gene TRBJ2-2; tentative D call: TRBD1 (5 bases). Germline CDR1 and CDR2: ENHRY and SYGVKD. Trimming shortened V by 6 bases and J by 7 bases, and 12 bases separated the two germline ends. CDR3 length: 13 residues. The CDR3 reads CAISRDMDGELFF. CDR3 DNA sequence: TGTGCCATCAGCAGGGATATGGACGGGGAGCTGTTTTTT.

The gene calls are TRBV6-1 and TRBJ1-1; D unresolved. The CDR3 extends over 14 amino acids. The V gene lost 6 bases and the J gene lost 5 bases, with 16 bases spanning the gap. Germline CDR1 reads MNHNS; CDR2 reads SASEGT. The CDR3 nucleotides are TGTGCCAGCAGACCTAGCAGCAGAGGAACTGAAGCTTTCTTT. Its protein product is CASRPSSRGTEAFF.

Concerning this clone: At one end, the junction sequence differs from germline, possibly due to a read error. The rearrangement joins TRBV28 to TRBJ2-5; 9 bases match TRBD1. Germline values: CDR1 MDHEN, CDR2 SYDVKM. The CDR3 is made up of 15 amino acids. The CDR3 bases are TGTGCCAGCAGCCACGGACAGGGGACTGATCGAACTCCGAACTTC. The encoded protein is CASSHGQGTDRTPNF.

V gene TRBV6-5 combines with J gene TRBJ2-7; D not certain. The CDR3 contains 15 residues. The V end lost 7 bases, the J end lost 2 bases, and 18 bases lay between the germline ends. Germline V gives CDR1 MNHEY, CDR2 SVGAGI. The CDR3 is CASKLDRIWAYEQYF. The CDR3 DNA sequence: TGTGCCAGCAAACTGGACCGGATTTGGGCCTACGAGCAGTACTTC.

The gene calls are TRBV7-9 and TRBJ2-3; D not resolved. The CDR3 runs to 14 residues. V was shortened by 5 bases and J by 2 bases, with 11 bases between the two germline ends. CDR1 SEHNR and CDR2 FQNEAQ come from the germline V gene (reference sequence). CDR3 sequence reads: CASSRGFDTDTQYF. The CDR3 DNA is TGTGCCAGCAGCCGCGGTTTTGACACAGATACGCAGTATTTT.

J is TRBJ1-2 and V is TRBV20-1; TRBD1 agrees at 8 bases. The V and J ends lost 6 bases and 8 bases, in that order; junction bases with no gene match: 5. The CDR3 length is 11 residues. Per the germline V gene, CDR1 is DFQATT and CDR2 is SNEGSKA (reference sequence). CDR3 DNA sequence: TGCAGTGCCGGCGCAGGGGGCGGCTACACCTTC. Translation: CSAGAGGGYTF.

V gene TRBV7-8 combines with J gene TRBJ2-7; no clear D. Trimming removed 1 base at V and 0 bases at J, with 19 bases between. This CDR3 comprises 18 residues. Looked up from germline, CDR1 is SGHVS and CDR2 is FQNEAQ. CDR3 sequence reads: CASSLGPSGGSNSYEQYF. The CDR3 DNA is TGTGCCAGCAGCTTAGGACCGAGTGGCGGATCCAACTCCTACGAGCAGTACTTC.

The rearrangement joins TRBV19 to TRBJ1-4, with no clear D. The germline V and J ends were trimmed by 3 bases and 7 bases, with 3 bases remaining between them. Germline loops: CDR1 LNHDA, CDR2 SQIVND (reference sequence). The CDR3 has 11 amino acids. The CDR3 protein is CASSIREKLFF. CDR3 coding DNA: TGTGCCAGTAGTATCCGTGAAAAACTGTTTTTT.

The V and J genes are TRBV28 and TRBJ1-2; no definite D call. CDR1 is MDHEN and CDR2 is SYDVKM in the germline V gene. The V and J ends lost 3 bases and 4 bases respectively, with 6 bases between them. The CDR3 has 12 residues. This chain's CDR3 is CASSLIGYGYTF. CDR3 coding DNA: TGTGCCAGCAGTTTGATAGGCTATGGCTACACCTTC.

The chain is built from TRBV28 and TRBJ2-7; TRBD2 aligns across 9 bases. The CDR3 is made up of 14 amino acids. Germline V lookup: CDR1 MDHEN, CDR2 SYDVKM. V lost 6 bases to trimming and J lost 2 bases; unmatched junction nucleotides: 5. This CDR3 reads CASSQTSGPYEQYF. The CDR3 region has the DNA TGTGCCAGCAGCCAGACTAGCGGCCCCTACGAGCAGTACTTC.

CDR3 region: CASRTGELPLHF. In DNA, the CDR3 is TGTGCCAGCCGAACAGGGGAGTTACCCCTCCACTTT. This sequence joins TRBV28 and TRBJ1-6; 7 bases are a match to TRBD1. Germline V gene data show CDR1 as MDHEN and CDR2 as SYDVKM. The CDR3 consists of 12 residues. V was pared by 8 bases and J by 12 bases, with 7 bases of the junction left unmatched. The full variable domain, rest sourced from reference TRBV28 and TRBJ1-6, is DVKVTQSSRYLVKRTGEKVFLECVQDMDHENMFWYRQDPGLGLRLIYFSYDVKMKEKGDIPEGYSVSREKKERFSLILESASTNQTSMYLCASRTGELPLHFGNGTRLTVT.

The chain uses TRBV5-6 and TRBJ2-7; D may be TRBD2 (5 bases). The V gene lost 3 bases and the J gene lost 4 bases, with 14 bases spanning the gap. Germline V gives CDR1 SGHDT, CDR2 YYEEEE. The CDR3 totals 14 residues. This CDR3 is CASSSLDSPYEQYF. The CDR3, as DNA: TGTGCCAGCAGCTCGTTGGACTCACCGTACGAGCAGTACTTC.

The chain couples TRBV29-1 to TRBJ2-7; 7 bases match TRBD1. The CDR3 runs 14 residues. The V segment lost 0 bases and the J segment 5 bases; nucleotides outside the gene matches: 7. The germline gives CDR1 SQVTM, CDR2 ANQGSEA. The CDR3 DNA reads as TGCAGCGTTGAAGAAAACAGGGGTACGAACGAGCAGTACTTC. Its protein product is CSVEENRGTNEQYF.

Points on this clone: Within the sample, other DNA sequences also encode this same CDR3. The chain recombines TRBV28 with TRBJ2-7; D not resolved. CDR1 MDHEN and CDR2 SYDVKM come from the germline V gene. The CDR3 covers 12 residues. The germline V and J ends were trimmed by 6 bases and 1 base, with 7 bases remaining between them. CDR3 DNA: TGTGCCAGCAGAGCCTATTCCTACGAGCAGTACTTC. Its translation is CASRAYSYEQYF. The entire variable domain, with the rest obtained from reference TRBV28 and TRBJ2-7, is as follows: DVKVTQSSRYLVKRTGEKVFLECVQDMDHENMFWYRQDPGLGLRLIYFSYDVKMKEKGDIPEGYSVSREKKERFSLILESASTNQTSMYLCASRAYSYEQYFGPGTRLTVT.

This clone was counted only a few times. The CDR3 DNA follows: TGTGCCAGCAGCAAGCGGGAGTCGGTCCAAGAGACCCAGTACTTC. This encodes CASSKRESVQETQYF. This chain joins TRBV7-8 and TRBJ2-5; TRBD2 matches at 8 bases. The germline V gene encodes CDR1 SGHVS and CDR2 FQNEAQ. V lost 5 bases and J lost 1; bases outside the gene matches: 6. CDR3 length: 15 amino acids.

The CDR3 loop reads CASGMSSGSSYEQYF. The DNA of the CDR3 is TGTGCCAGTGGAATGTCTAGCGGATCCTCCTACGAGCAGTACTTC. This sequence joins TRBV10-3 and TRBJ2-7; 7 bases map to TRBD2. CDR1 is ENHRY and CDR2 is SYGVKD in the germline V gene. The CDR3 has 15 residues. V lost 10 bases, J lost 0 bases, and 12 bases stayed unmatched.

The chain uses TRBV5-1 and TRBJ2-1, with D possibly being TRBD1 (5 bases). This CDR3 spans 15 amino acids. CDR1 and CDR2 (germline): SGHRS, YFSETQ. V was pared by 5 bases and J by 4 bases, with 16 bases between. In nucleotides, the CDR3 is TGCGCCAGCAGGGACACCCAACTTTCTTACAATGAGCAGTTCTTC. Protein sequence: CASRDTQLSYNEQFF.

This sequence joins TRBV18 and TRBJ1-1, with a weak D call TRBD1 (5 bases). The CDR3 length is 16 residues. The V gene's germline CDR1 is KGHSH and CDR2 LQKENI. V lost 3 bases, J lost 4 bases, and 18 bases lay in between. CDR3 amino acids: CASSPGRGSGGTEAFF. The CDR3 bases are TGTGCCAGCTCACCGGGGAGGGGCTCCGGCGGCACTGAAGCTTTCTTT.

This chain joins TRBV28 and TRBJ1-5, with D possibly being TRBD1 (5 bases). Trimming took off 10 bases at V and 3 bases at J, with 22 bases between the two ends. From germline, CDR1 is MDHEN and CDR2 SYDVKM. CDR3 length: 16 amino acids. CDR3 nucleotide sequence: TGTGCCACCAAAAACGGGGGGGGGTACAACAATCAGCCCCAGCATTTT. Residues: CATKNGGGYNNQPQHF.